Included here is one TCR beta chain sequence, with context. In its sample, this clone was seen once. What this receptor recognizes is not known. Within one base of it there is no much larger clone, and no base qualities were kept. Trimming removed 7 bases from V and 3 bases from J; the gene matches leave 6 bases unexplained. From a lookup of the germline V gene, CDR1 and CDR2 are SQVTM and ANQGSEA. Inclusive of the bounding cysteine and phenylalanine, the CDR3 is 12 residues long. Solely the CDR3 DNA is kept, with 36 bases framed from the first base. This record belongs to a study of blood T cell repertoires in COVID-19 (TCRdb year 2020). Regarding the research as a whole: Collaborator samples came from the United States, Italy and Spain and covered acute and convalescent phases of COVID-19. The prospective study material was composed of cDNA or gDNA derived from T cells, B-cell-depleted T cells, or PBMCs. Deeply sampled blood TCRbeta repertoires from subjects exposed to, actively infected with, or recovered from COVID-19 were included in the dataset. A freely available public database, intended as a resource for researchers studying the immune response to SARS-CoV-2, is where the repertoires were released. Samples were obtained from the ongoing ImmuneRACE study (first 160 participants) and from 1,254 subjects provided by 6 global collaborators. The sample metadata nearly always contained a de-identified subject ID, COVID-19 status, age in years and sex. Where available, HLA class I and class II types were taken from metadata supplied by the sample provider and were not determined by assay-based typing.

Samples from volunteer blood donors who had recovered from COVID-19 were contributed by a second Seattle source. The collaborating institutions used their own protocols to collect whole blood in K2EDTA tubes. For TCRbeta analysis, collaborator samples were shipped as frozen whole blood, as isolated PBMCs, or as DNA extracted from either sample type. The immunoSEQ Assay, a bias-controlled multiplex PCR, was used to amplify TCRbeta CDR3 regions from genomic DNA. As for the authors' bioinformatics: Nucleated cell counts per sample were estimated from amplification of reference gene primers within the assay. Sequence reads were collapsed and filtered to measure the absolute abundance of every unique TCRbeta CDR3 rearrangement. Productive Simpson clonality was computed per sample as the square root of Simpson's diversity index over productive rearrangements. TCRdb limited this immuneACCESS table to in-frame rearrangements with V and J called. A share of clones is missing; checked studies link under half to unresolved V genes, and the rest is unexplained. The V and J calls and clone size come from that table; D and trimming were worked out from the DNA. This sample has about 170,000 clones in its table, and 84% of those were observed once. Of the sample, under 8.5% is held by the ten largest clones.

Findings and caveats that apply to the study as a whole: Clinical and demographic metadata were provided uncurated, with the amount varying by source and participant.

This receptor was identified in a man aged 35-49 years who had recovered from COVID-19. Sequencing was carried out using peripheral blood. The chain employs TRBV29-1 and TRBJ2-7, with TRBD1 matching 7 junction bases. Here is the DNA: TGCAGCGCTACAAGACAGGGCTACGAGCAGTACTTC. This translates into CSATRQGYEQYF.